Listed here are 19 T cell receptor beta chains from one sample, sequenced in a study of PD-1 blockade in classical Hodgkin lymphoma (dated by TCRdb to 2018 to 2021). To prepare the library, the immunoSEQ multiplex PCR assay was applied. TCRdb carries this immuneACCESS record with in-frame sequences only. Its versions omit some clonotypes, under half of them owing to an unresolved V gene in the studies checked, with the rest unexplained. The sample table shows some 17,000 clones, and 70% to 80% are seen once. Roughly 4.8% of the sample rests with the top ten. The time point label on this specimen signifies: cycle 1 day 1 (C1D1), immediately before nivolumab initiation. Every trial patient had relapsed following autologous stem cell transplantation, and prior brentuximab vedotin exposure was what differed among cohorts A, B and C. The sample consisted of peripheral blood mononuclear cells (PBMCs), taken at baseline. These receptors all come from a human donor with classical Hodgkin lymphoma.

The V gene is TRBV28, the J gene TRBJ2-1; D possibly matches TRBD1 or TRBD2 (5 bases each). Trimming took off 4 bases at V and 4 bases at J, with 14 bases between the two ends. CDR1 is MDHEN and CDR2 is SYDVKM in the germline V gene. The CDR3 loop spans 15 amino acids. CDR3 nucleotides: TGTGCCAGCAGTTCCCCGGGACGCTTATACAATGAGCAGTTCTTC. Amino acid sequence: CASSSPGRLYNEQFF. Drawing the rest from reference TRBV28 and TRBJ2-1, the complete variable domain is DVKVTQSSRYLVKRTGEKVFLECVQDMDHENMFWYRQDPGLGLRLIYFSYDVKMKEKGDIPEGYSVSREKKERFSLILESASTNQTSMYLCASSSPGRLYNEQFFGPGTRLTVL.

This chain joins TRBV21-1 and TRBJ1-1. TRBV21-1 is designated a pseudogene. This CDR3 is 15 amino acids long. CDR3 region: CASSSRPTPNTEAFF. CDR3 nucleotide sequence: TGTGCCAGCAGCTCCCGGCCAACCCCGAACACTGAAGCTTTCTTT.

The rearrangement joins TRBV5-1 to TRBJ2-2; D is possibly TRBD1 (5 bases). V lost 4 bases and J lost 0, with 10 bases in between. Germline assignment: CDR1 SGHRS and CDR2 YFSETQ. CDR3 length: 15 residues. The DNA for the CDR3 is TGCGCCAGCAGCACCCAGGGCTCGAACACCGGGGAGCTGTTTTTT. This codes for CASSTQGSNTGELFF.

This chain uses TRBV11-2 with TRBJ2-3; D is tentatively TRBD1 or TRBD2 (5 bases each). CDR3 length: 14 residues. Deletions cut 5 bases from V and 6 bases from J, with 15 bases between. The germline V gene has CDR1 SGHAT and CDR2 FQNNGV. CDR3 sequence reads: CASSPPGTRDTQYF. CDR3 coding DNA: TGTGCCAGCAGCCCCCCCGGGACGCGGGATACGCAGTATTTT.

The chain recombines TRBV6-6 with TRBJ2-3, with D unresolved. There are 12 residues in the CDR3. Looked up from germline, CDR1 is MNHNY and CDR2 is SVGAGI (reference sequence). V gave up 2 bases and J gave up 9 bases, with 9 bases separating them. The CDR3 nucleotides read TGTGCCAGCAGTTACCCCGGAGAGACGCAGTATTTT. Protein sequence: CASSYPGETQYF.

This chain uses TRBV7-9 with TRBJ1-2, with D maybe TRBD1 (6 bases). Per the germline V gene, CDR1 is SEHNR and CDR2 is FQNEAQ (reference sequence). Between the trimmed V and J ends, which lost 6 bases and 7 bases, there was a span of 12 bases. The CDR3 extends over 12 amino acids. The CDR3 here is CASSLGASGYTF. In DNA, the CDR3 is TGTGCCAGCAGTTTGGGGGCCAGTGGCTACACCTTC.

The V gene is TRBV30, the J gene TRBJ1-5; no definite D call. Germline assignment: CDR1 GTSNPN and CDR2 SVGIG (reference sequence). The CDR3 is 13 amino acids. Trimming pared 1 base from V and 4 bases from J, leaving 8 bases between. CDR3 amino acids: CAWSGQSNQPQHF. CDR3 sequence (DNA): TGTGCCTGGAGTGGGCAGTCAAATCAGCCCCAGCATTTT.

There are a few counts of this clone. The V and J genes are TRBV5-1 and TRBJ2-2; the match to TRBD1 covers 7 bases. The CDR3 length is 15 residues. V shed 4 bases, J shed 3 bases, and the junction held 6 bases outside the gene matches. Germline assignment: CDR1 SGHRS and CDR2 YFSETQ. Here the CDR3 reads CASSPFDRDTGELFF. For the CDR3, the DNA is TGCGCCAGCAGCCCCTTCGACAGGGACACCGGGGAGCTGTTTTTT.

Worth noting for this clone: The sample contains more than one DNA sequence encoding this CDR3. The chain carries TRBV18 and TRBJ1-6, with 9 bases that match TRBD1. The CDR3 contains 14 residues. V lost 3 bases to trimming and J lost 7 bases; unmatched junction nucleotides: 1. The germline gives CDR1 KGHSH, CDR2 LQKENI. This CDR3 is CASSPGTGNSPLHF. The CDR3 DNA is TGTGCCAGCTCACCCGGGACAGGGAATTCACCCCTCCACTTT.

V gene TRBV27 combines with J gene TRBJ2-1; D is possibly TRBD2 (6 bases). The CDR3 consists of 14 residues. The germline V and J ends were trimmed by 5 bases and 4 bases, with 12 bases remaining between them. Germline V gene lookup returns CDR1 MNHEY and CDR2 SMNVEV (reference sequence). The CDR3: CASSPRAGYNEQFF. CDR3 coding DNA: TGTGCCAGCAGTCCCCGCGCGGGATACAATGAGCAGTTCTTC.

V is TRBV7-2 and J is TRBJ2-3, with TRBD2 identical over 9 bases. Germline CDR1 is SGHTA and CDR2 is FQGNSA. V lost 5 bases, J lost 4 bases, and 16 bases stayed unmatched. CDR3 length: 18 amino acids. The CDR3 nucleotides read TGTGCCAGCAGCGGGAAGATTAGCGGGAGAAGTTTGGCAGATACGCAGTATTTT. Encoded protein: CASSGKISGRSLADTQYF.

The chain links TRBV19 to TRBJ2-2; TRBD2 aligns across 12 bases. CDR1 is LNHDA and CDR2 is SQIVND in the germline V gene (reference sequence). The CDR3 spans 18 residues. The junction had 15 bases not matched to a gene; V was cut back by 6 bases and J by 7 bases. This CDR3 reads CASRNPSTSGRIGGELFF. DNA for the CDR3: TGTGCCAGTAGGAACCCCTCCACTAGCGGGAGGATAGGCGGGGAGCTGTTTTTT.

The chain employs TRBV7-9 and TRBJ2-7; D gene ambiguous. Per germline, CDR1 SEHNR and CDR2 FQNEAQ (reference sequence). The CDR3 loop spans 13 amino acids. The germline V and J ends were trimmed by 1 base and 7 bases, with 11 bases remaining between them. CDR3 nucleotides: TGTGCCAGCAGCTTAGGCCCTACTACGGAGCAGTACTTC. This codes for CASSLGPTTEQYF.

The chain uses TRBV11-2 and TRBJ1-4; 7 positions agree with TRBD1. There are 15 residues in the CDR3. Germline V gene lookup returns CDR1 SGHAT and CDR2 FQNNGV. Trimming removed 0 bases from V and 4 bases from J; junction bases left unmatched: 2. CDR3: CASSLEGDSNEKLFF. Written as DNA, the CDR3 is TGTGCCAGCAGCTTAGAGGGGGACAGTAATGAAAAACTGTTTTTT.

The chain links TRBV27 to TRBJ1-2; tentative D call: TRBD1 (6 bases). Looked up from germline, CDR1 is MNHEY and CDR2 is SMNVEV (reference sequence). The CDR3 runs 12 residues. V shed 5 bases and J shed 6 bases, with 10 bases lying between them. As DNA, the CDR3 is TGTGCCAGCAGTGCCCACAGGGATGGCTACACCTTC. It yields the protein CASSAHRDGYTF.

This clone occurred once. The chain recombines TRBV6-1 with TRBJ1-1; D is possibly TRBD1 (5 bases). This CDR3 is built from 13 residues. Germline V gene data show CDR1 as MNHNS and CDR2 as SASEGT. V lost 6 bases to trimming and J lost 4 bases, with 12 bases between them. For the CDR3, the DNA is TGTGCCAGCAGGACGGGGGGGGTCACTGAAGCTTTCTTT. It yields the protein CASRTGGVTEAFF.

This CDR3 is CASSYDLYYGYTF. In DNA form, the CDR3 reads TGTGCCAGCAGTTACGATTTGTACTATGGCTACACCTTC. This chain connects TRBV6-6 to TRBJ1-2, with D unclear. In germline, CDR1 is MNHNY, CDR2 SVGAGI (reference sequence). This CDR3 comprises 13 residues. The ends were cut back, 2 bases at V and 3 bases at J, with 7 bases in the middle.

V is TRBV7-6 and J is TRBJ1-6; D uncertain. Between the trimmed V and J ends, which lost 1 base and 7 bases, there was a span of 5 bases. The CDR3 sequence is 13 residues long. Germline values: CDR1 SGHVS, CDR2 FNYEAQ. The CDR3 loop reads CASSLGPNSPLHF. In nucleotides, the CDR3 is TGTGCCAGCAGCTTAGGGCCGAATTCACCCCTCCACTTT.

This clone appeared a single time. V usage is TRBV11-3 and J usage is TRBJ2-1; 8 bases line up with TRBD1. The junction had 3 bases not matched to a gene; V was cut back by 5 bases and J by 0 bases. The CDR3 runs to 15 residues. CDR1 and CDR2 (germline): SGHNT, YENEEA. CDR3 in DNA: TGTGCCAGCAGCCAGGGGGCCGGCTCCTACAATGAGCAGTTCTTC. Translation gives CASSQGAGSYNEQFF.